The clone carrying this T cell receptor beta chain has a handful of counts. Its antigen is as yet unknown. This record comes from a study of Ad26.COV2.S vaccination and SARS-CoV-2 variants. Study-wide results and limits: Relative to placebo recipients, vaccine recipients exhibited elevated spike-specific TCR breadth. Measures of TCR breadth and depth may have fallen short of total T cell responses.

The V gene lost 1 base and the J gene lost 0 bases, with 9 bases spanning the gap. CDR1 and CDR2 from the germline V gene are LNHDA and SQIVND (reference sequence). The CDR3 runs to 15 residues. Here immunoSEQ multiplex PCR was the method, and the copy in TCRdb shows in-frame clones only, minus some. The table lists 150,000 to 200,000 clones, roughly 85% of them singletons, with less than 6% in the top ten. The specimen comprised peripheral blood, sampled after recovery from COVID-19. The J gene is TRBJ2-5, the V gene TRBV19; tentatively, D is TRBD1 (5 bases). This receptor was obtained from a human donor who had recovered from COVID-19. CDR3 residues: CASSIGGSDQETQYF. For the CDR3, the DNA is TGTGCCAGTAGTATAGGGGGCAGCGACCAAGAGACCCAGTACTTC.